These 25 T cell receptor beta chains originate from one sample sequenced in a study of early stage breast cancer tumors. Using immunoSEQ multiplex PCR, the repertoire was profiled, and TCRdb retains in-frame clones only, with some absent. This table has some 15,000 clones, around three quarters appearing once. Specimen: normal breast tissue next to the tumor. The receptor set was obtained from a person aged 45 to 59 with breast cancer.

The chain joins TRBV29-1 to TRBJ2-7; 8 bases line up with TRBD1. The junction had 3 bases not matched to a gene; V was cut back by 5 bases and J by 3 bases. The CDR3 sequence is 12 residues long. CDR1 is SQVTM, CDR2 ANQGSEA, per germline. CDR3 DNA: TGCAGCGTTTTGACAGGGGACTACGAGCAGTACTTC. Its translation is CSVLTGDYEQYF.

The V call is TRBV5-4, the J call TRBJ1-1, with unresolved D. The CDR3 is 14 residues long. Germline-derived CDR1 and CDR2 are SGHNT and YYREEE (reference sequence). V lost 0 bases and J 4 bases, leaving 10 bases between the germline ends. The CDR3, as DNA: TGTGCCAGCAGCTTGGGACGGGTTGGCACTGAAGCTTTCTTT. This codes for CASSLGRVGTEAFF.

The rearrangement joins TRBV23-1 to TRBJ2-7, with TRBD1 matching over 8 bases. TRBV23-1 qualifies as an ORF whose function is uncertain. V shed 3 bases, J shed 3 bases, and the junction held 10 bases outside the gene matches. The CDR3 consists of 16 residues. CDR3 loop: CASSQSGTGDLYEQYF. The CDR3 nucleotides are TGCGCCAGCAGTCAGTCCGGGACAGGAGACCTCTACGAGCAGTACTTC.

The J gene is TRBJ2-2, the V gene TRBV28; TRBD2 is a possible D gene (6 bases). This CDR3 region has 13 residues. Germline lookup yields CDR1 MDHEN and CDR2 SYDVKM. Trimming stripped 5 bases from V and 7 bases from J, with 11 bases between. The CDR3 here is CASSRLVGGELFF. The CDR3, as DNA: TGTGCCAGCAGTAGACTAGTTGGCGGGGAGCTGTTTTTT.

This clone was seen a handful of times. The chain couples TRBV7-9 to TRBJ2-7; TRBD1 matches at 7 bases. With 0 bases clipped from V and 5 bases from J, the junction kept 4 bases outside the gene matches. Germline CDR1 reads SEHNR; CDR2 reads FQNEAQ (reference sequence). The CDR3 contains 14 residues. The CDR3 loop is CASSLAGQTHEQYF. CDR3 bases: TGTGCCAGCAGCTTAGCGGGACAGACGCACGAGCAGTACTTC.

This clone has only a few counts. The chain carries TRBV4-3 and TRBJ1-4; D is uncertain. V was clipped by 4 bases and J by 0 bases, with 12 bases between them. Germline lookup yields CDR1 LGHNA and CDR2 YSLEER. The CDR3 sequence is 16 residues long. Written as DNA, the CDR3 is TGCGCCAGCAGCCCGAGGACCCAAGCAACTAATGAAAAACTGTTTTTT. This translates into CASSPRTQATNEKLFF.

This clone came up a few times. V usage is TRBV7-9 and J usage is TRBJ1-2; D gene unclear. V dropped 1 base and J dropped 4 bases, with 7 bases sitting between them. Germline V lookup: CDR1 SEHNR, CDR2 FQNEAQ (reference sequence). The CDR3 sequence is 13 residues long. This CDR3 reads CASSLVGRYGYTF. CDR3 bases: TGTGCCAGCAGCTTAGTAGGGCGCTATGGCTACACCTTC.

The CDR3 protein is CASSPRGVNPYNEQFF. The CDR3 bases are TGTGCCAGCTCACCACGGGGGGTAAACCCCTACAATGAGCAGTTCTTC. The rearrangement links TRBV18 to TRBJ2-1; possibly TRBD2 for D (6 bases). CDR1 and CDR2 (germline): KGHSH, LQKENI. The CDR3 is 16 residues long. V lost 1 base to trimming and J lost 2 bases, with 12 bases between them.

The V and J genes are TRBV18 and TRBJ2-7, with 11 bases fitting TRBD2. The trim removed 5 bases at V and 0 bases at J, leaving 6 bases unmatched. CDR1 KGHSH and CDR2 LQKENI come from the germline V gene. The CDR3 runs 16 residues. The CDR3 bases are TGTGCCAGCTCATTAACTAGCGGGGGCTCCTCCTACGAGCAGTACTTC. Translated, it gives CASSLTSGGSSYEQYF.

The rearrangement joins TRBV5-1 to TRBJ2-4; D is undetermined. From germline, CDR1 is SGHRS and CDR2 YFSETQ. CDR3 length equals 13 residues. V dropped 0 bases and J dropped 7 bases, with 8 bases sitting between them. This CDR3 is CASSLDQRNIQYF. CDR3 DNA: TGCGCCAGCAGCTTGGATCAACGGAACATTCAGTACTTC.

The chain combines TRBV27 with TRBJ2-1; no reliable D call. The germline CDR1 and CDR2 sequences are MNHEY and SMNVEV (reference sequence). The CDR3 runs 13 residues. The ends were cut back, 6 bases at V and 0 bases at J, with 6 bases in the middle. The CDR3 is CASRPSSYNEQFF. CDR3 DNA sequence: TGTGCCAGCAGACCAAGCTCCTACAATGAGCAGTTCTTC.

CDR3 coding DNA: TGTGCCAGCAGCGTTAATGAAAAACTGTTTTTT. It is translated as CASSVNEKLFF. The rearrangement joins TRBV7-9 to TRBJ1-4, with D unclear. In germline, CDR1 is SEHNR, CDR2 FQNEAQ (reference sequence). The CDR3 extends over 11 amino acids. V lost 5 bases, J lost 4 bases, and 2 bases lay in between.

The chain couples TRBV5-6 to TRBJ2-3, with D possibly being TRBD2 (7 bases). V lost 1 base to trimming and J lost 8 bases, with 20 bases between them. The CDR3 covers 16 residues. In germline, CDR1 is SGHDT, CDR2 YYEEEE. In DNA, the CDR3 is TGTGCCAGCAGCTTGCGGGGGGCCCCACGGGGACCTACGCAGTATTTT. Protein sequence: CASSLRGAPRGPTQYF.

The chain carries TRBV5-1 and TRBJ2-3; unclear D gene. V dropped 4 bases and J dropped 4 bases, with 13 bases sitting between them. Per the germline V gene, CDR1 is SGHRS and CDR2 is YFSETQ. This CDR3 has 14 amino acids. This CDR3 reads CASSIVDDSDTQYF. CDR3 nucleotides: TGCGCCAGCAGCATCGTGGATGATTCAGATACGCAGTATTTT.

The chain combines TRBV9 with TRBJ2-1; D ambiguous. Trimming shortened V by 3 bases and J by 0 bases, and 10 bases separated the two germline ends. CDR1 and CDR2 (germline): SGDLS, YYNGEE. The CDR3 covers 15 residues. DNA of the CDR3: TGTGCCAGCAGCGGGGTGGAGAGCTCCTACAATGAGCAGTTCTTC. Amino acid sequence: CASSGVESSYNEQFF.

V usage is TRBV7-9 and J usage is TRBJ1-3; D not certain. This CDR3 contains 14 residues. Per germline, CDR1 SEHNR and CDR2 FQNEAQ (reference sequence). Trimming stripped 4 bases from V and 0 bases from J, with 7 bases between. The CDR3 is CASSYEGSGNTIYF. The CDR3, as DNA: TGTGCCAGCAGCTATGAAGGCTCTGGAAACACCATATATTTT.

The CDR3 DNA reads TGTGCCAGCAGCCCCGACGACAGGATACTCGCTGAAGCTTTCTTT. It is translated as CASSPDDRILAEAFF. This chain links TRBV7-9 with TRBJ1-1; D possibly corresponds to TRBD1 (6 bases). V dropped 5 bases and J dropped 6 bases, with 19 bases sitting between them. Looked up from germline, CDR1 is SEHNR and CDR2 is FQNEAQ (reference sequence). The CDR3 is made up of 15 amino acids.

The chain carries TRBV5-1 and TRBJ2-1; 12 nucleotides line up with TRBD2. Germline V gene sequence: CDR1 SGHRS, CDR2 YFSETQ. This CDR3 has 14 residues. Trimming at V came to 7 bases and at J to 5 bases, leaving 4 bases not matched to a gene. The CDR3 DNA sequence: TGCGCCAGCTACGGACTAGCGGGAAACAATGAGCAGTTCTTC. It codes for CASYGLAGNNEQFF.

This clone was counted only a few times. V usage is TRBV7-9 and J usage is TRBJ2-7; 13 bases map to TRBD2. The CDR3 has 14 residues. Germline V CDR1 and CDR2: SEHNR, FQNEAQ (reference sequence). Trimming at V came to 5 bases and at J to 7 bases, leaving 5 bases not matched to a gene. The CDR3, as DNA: TGTGCCAGCAGCCGCTCGGGACTAGCGGGGGAGCAGTACTTC. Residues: CASSRSGLAGEQYF. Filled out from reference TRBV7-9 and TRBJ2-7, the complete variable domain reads DTGVSQNPRHKITKRGQNVTFRCDPISEHNRLYWYRQTLGQGPEFLTYFQNEAQLEKSRLLSDRFSAERPKGSFSTLEIQRTEQGDSAMYLCASSRSGLAGEQYFGPGTRLTVT.

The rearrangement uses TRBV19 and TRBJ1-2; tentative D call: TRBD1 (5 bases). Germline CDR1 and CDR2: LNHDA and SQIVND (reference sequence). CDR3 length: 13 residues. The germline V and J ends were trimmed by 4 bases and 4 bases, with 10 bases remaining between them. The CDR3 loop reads CASSTGDGYGYTF. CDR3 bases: TGTGCCAGTAGTACCGGGGACGGCTATGGCTACACCTTC.

The CDR3: CASSIGLAGGDDEQFF. CDR3 coding DNA: TGTGCCAGTAGTATAGGTTTAGCGGGAGGGGACGATGAGCAGTTCTTC. V is TRBV19 and J is TRBJ2-1; 11 nucleotides match TRBD2. CDR1 is LNHDA, CDR2 SQIVND, per germline (reference sequence). There are 16 residues in the CDR3. The V gene end was trimmed by 1 base and the J gene end by 8 bases; junction bases not matched to a gene: 7.

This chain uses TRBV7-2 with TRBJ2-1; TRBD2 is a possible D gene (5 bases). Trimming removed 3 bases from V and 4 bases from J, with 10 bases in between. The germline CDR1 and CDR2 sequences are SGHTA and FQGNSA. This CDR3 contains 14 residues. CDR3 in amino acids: CASSFAEGYNEQFF. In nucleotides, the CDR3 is TGTGCCAGCAGCTTCGCCGAGGGATACAATGAGCAGTTCTTC. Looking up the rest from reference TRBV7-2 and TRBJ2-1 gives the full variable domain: GAGVSQSPSNKVTEKGKDVELRCDPISGHTALYWYRQSLGQGLEFLIYFQGNSAPDKSGLPSDRFSAERTGGSVSTLTIQRTQQEDSAVYLCASSFAEGYNEQFFGPGTRLTVL.

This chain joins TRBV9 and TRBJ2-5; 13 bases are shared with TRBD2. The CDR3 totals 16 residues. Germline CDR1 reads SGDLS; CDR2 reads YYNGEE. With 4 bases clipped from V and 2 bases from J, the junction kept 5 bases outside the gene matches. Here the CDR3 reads CASSPWTSGRQETQYF. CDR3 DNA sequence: TGTGCCAGCAGCCCATGGACTAGCGGGAGACAAGAGACCCAGTACTTC.

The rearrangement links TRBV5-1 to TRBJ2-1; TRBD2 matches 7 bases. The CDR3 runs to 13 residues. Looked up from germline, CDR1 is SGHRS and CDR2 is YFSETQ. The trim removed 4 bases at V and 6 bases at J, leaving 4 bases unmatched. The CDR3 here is CASSQWTSNEQFF. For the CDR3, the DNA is TGCGCCAGCAGCCAATGGACTAGCAATGAGCAGTTCTTC.

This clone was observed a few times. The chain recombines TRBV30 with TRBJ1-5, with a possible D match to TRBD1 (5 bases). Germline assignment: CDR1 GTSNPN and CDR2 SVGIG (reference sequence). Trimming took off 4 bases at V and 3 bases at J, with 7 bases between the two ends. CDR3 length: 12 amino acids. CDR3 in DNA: TGTGCCTGGAACAGGATCAATCAGCCCCAGCATTTT. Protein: CAWNRINQPQHF.